Below, 2 T cell receptor beta chains from the same sample are listed, as sequenced in a study of blood T cells in healthy people across ages. Combining a sample-barcoded 5' primer with a J-beta primer mix, a second PCR ran for 7 to 11 cycles. In TCRdb, the 5' RACE reads were re-called with MiXCR into one record per CDR3 protein. Among 850,000 to 1,300,000 distinct CDR3 sequences listed, around 43% were seen once. The sample comprised blood. These receptors were collected from a woman aged 55-69 years in good health.

The rearrangement uses TRBV7-9 and TRBJ2-4; 8 positions match TRBD2. This CDR3 contains 16 residues. The germline CDR1 and CDR2 sequences are SEHNR and FQNEAQ (reference sequence). V lost 5 bases and J lost 6; bases outside the gene matches: 12. CDR3 nucleotide sequence: TGTGCCAGCAGCGGCAAACGAGGGCGGGAGGTAAACATTCAGTACTTC. This encodes CASSGKRGREVNIQYF.

This clonotype was detected once. The genes are TRBV12-3 or TRBV12-4 and TRBJ1-5; 8 nucleotides line up with TRBD1. The CDR3 is 15 residues long. The junction had 5 bases not matched to a gene; V was cut back by 5 bases and J by 2 bases. The CDR3 DNA reads as TGTGCCAGCAGTAAGAAGGGACAGGGCAATCAGCCCCAGCATTTT. Translating it yields CASSKKGQGNQPQHF.